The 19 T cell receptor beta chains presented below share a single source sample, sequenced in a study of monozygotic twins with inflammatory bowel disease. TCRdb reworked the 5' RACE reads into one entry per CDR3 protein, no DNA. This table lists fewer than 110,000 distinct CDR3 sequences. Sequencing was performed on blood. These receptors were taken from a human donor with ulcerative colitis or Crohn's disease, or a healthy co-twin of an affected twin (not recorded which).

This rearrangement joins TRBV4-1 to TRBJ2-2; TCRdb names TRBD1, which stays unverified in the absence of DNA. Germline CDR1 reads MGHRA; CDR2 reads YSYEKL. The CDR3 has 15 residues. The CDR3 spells CASSQSGQGTGELFF.

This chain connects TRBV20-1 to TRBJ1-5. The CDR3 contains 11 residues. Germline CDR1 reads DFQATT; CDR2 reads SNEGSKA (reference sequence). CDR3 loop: CSASLTQPQHF.

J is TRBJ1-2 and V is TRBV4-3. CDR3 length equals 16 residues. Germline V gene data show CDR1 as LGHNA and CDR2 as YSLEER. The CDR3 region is CASSQGRWASGYGYTF.

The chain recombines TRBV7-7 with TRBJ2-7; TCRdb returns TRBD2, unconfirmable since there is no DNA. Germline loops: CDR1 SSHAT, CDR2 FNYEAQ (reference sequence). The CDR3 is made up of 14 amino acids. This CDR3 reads CASRPTSGTGEQYF.

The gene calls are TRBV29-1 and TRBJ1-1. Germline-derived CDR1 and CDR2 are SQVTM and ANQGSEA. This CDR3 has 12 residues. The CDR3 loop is CSVHPMNTEAFF.

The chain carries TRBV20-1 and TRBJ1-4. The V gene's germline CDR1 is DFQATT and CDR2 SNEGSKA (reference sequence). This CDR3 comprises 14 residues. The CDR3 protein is CSATLKGKNEKLFF.

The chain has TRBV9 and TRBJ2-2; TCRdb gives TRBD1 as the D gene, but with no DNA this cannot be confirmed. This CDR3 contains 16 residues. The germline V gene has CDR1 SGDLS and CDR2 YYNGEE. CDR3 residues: CASNRGRPRGTGELFF.

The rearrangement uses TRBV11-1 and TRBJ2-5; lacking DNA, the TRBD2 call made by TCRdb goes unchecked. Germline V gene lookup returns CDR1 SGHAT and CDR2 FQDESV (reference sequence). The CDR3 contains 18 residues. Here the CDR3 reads CASSAGLAGDTYQETQYF.

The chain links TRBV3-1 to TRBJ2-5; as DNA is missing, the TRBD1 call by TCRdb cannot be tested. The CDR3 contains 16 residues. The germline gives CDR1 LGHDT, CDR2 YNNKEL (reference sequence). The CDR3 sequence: CASSRGDRVTQETQYF.

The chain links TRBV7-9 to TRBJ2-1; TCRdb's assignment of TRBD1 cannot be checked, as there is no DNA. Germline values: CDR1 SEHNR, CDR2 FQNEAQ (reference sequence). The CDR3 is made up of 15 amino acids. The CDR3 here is CASSLRGAYENEQFF.

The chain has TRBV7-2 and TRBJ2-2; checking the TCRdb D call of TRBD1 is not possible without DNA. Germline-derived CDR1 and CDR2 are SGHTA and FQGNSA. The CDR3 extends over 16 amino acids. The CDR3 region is CASSPGTGELGGELFF.

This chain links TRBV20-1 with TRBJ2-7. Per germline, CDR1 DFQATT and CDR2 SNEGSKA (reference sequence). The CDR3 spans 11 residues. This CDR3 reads CSAKTGYEQYF.

This chain's CDR3 is CASSHRGAHNEQFF. V is TRBV27 and J is TRBJ2-1; TCRdb reports TRBD1, a call that lacks DNA to check it against. The CDR3 consists of 14 residues. The germline CDR1 and CDR2 sequences are MNHEY and SMNVEV (reference sequence).

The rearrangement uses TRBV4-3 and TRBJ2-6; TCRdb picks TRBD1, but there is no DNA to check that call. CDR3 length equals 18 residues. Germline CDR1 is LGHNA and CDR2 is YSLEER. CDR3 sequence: CASSQAGTGTSGANVLTF.

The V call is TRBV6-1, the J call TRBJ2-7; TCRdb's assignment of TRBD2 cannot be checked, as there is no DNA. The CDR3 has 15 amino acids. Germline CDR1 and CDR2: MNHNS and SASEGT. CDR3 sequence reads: CASKPRVEGTYEQYF.

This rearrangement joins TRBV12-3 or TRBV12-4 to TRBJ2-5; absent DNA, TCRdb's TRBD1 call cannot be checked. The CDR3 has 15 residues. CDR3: CASSSRQGQDETQYF.

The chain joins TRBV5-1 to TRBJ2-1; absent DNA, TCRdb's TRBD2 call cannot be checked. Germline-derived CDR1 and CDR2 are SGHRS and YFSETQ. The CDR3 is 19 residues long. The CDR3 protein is CASSQHESLAETAYNEQFF. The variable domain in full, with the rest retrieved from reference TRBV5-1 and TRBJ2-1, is KAGVTQTPRYLIKTRGQQVTLSCSPISGHRSVSWYQQTPGQGLQFLFEYFSETQRNKGNFPGRFSGRQFSNSRSEMNVSTLELGDSALYLCASSQHESLAETAYNEQFFGPGTRLTVL.

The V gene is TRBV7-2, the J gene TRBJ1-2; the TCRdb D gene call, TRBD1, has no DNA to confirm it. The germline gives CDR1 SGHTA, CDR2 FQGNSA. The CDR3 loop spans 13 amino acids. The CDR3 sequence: CASSSPVDYGYTF.

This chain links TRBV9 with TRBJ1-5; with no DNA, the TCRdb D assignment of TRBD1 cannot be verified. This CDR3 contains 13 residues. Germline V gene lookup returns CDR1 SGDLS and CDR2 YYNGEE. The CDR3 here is CASSPHPGEPQHF.